The T cell receptor beta chain described here comes from a study of blood T cell repertoires in COVID-19. Assay used: immunoSEQ multiplex PCR; TCRdb lists only in-frame clones, some missing. The top ten clones hold under 10% of a sample with over 200,000 clones, around 89% of them seen once. CDR3 length: 15 residues. Trimming removed 4 bases at V and 2 bases at J, with 15 bases between. The germline V gene encodes CDR1 SGHAT and CDR2 FQDESV (reference sequence). The chain is built from TRBV11-1 and TRBJ2-7; no clear D. The receptor comes from a man aged 40-50 years who had recovered from COVID-19. Sample: PBMCs or T cells enriched from blood (not recorded which). The CDR3 nucleotides read TGTGCCAGCAGCTCTAATGAGAGAGGCCCCTACGAGCAGTACTTC. Translated: CASSSNERGPYEQYF. The full variable domain, in which reference TRBV11-1 and TRBJ2-7 provide the parts outside the CDR3, is EAEVAQSPRYKITEKSQAVAFWCDPISGHATLYWYRQILGQGPELLVQFQDESVVDDSQLPKDRFSAERLKGVDSTLKIQPAELGDSAMYLCASSSNERGPYEQYFGPGTRLTVT.